This T cell receptor (beta chain) comes out of a study of yellow fever vaccine responses in identical twins. Overall study findings and caveats: Reports say the vaccine T cell response in twins looked partly convergent and partly personalized.

V was clipped by 3 bases and J by 7 bases, with 13 bases between them. The CDR3 sequence is 14 residues long. The germline gives CDR1 LNHDA, CDR2 SQIVND (reference sequence). For this clonotype: No antigen is known for it.

One entry per CDR3 protein results from TCRdb running MiXCR on the RT-PCR reads. The sample comprises about 18,000 distinct CDR3 sequences, under 80% of which are singletons, and 7.7% rests with the top ten. The sample consisted of T cells from blood (PBMCs), unsorted or a sorted subset (not recorded which), taken before or after yellow fever vaccination (not recorded which). The gene calls are TRBV19 and TRBJ2-1, with D tentatively TRBD2 (6 bases). The sequence came from a woman between 18 and 29 years old who received the yellow fever vaccine. The CDR3 bases are TGTGCCAGTAGTATCGGGACTTCGAGGAATGAGCAGTTCTTC. It codes for CASSIGTSRNEQFF.